The present TCR beta chain was sequenced within a study of cytomegalovirus exposure and HLA in healthy donors. The CDR3 consists of 14 residues. Between the trimmed V and J ends, which lost 1 base and 4 bases, there was a span of 11 bases. Germline V gives CDR1 MGHRA, CDR2 YSYEKL. This clone was counted between two and nine times. Its antigen is as yet unknown. The PCR made use of 60 Vbeta and 13 Jbeta primers. The repertoire was sequenced with immunoSEQ multiplex PCR; TCRdb's copy has only in-frame clones and lacks some. The table lists 130,000 to 150,000 clones, about 78% of them singletons, with approximately 2.8% in the top ten. Study-level findings and limits: Upon later analysis, HLA-associated TCR beta chains proved more clonally expanded than other, equally common chains. TCR beta V segments were, for the most part, productive about 90% or about 30% of the time in an earlier analysis. Later analysis identified over 15,000 TCR beta sequences associated with HLA alleles, using a false discovery rate threshold of 0.05. Some V segments, TRBV6-2 and TRBV6-3 among them, were indistinguishable and were therefore excluded.

The sample consisted of PBMCs. The TCR comes from a male donor in good health and CMV-seronegative. J is TRBJ2-7 and V is TRBV4-1; D not certain. The chain's CDR3 is CASSQASSTYEQYF. CDR3 nucleotide sequence: TGCGCCAGCAGCCAAGCTAGTAGCACGTACGAGCAGTACTTC.